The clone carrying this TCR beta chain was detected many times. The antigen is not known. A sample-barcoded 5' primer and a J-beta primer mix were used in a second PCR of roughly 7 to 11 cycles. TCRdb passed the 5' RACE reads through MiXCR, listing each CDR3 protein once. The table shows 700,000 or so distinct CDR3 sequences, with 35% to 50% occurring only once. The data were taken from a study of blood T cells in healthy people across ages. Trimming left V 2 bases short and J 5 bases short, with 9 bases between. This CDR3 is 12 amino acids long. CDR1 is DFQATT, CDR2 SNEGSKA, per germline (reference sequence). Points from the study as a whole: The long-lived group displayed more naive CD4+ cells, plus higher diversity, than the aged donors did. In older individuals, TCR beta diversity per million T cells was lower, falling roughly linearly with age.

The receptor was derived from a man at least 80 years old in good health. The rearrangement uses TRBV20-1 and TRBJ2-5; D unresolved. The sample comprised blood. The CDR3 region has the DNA TGCAGTGCTAGAAAGGTTCGGGAGACCCAGTACTTC. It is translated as CSARKVRETQYF.